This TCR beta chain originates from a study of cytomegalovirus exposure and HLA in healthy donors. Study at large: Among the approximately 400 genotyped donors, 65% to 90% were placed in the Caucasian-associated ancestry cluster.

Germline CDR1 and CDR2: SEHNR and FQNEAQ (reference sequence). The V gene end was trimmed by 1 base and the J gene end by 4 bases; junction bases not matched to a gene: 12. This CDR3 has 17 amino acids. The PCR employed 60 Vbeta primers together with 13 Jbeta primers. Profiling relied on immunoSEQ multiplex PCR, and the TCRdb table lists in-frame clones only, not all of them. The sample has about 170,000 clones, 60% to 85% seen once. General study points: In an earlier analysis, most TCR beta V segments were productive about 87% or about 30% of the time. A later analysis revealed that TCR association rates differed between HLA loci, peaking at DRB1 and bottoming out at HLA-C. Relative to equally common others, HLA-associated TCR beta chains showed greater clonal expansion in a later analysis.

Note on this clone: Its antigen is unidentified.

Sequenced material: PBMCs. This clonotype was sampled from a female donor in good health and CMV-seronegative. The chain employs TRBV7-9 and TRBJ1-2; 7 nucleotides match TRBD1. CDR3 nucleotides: TGTGCCAGCAGCTTAGAAGGGCGCGGACAGGCGATCTATGGCTACACCTTC. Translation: CASSLEGRGQAIYGYTF. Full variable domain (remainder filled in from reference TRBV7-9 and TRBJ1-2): DTGVSQNPRHKITKRGQNVTFRCDPISEHNRLYWYRQTLGQGPEFLTYFQNEAQLEKSRLLSDRFSAERPKGSFSTLEIQRTEQGDSAMYLCASSLEGRGQAIYGYTFGSGTRLTVV.